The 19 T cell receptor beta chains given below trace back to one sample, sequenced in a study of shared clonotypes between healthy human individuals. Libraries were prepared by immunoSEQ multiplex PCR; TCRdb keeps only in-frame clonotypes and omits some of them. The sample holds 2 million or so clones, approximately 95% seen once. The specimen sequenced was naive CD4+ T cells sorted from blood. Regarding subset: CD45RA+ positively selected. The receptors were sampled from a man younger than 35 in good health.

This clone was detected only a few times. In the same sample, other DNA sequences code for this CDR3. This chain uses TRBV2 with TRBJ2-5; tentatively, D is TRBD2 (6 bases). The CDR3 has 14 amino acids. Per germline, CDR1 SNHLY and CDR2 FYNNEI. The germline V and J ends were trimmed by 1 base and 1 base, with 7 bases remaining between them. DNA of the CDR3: TGTGCCAGCAGTGAAGGGGGAGGCCAAGAGACCCAGTACTTC. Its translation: CASSEGGGQETQYF.

The CDR3 reads CASSVGGLISSGNTIYF. As DNA, the CDR3 is TGTGCCAGCAGCGTAGGTGGCCTCATAAGCTCTGGAAACACCATATATTTT. The chain links TRBV9 to TRBJ1-3; D remains unclear. The CDR3 extends over 17 amino acids. V was clipped by 0 bases and J by 0 bases, with 13 bases between them. CDR1 and CDR2 from the germline V gene are SGDLS and YYNGEE.

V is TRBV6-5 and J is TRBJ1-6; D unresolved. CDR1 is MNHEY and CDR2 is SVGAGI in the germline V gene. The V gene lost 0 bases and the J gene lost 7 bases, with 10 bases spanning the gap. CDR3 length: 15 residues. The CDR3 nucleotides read TGTGCCAGCAGTTACTCGGGTCGGGAAAATTCACCCCTCCACTTT. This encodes CASSYSGRENSPLHF.

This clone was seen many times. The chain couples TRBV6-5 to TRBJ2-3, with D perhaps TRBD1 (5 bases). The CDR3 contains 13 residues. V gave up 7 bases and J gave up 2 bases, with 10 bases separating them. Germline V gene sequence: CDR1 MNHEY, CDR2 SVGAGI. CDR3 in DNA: TGTGCCAGCATGGGGCGGACCACAGATACGCAGTATTTT. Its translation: CASMGRTTDTQYF.

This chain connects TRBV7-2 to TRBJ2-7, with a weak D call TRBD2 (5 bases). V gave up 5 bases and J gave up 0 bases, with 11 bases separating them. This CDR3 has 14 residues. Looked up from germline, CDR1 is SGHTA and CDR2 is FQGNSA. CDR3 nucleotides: TGTGCCAGCAGCCCACCGACTAACTCCTACGAGCAGTACTTC. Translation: CASSPPTNSYEQYF. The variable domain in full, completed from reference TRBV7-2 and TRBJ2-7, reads GAGVSQSPSNKVTEKGKDVELRCDPISGHTALYWYRQSLGQGLEFLIYFQGNSAPDKSGLPSDRFSAERTGGSVSTLTIQRTQQEDSAVYLCASSPPTNSYEQYFGPGTRLTVT.

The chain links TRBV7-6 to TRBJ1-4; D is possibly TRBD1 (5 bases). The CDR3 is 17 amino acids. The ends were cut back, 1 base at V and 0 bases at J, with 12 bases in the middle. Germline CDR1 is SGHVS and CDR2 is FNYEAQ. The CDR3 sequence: CASSLGGWDATNEKLFF. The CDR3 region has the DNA TGTGCCAGCAGCTTAGGAGGCTGGGACGCAACTAATGAAAAACTGTTTTTT.

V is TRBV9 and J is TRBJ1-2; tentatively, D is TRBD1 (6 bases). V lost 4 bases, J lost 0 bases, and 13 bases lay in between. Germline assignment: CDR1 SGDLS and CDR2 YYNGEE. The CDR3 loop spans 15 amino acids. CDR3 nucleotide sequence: TGTGCCAGCAGCTCCCGGGACATATCTAACTATGGCTACACCTTC. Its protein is CASSSRDISNYGYTF.

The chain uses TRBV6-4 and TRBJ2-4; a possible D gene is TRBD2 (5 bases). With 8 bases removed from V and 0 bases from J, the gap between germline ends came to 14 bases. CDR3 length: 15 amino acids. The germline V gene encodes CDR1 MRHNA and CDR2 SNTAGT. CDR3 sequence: CASGVEGKAKNIQYF. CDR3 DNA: TGTGCCAGCGGAGTAGAGGGTAAAGCCAAAAACATTCAGTACTTC.

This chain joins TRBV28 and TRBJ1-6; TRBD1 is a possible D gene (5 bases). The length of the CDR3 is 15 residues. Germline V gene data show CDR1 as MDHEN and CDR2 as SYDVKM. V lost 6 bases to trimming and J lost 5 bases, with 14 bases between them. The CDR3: CASRASGTDNSPLHF. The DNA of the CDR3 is TGTGCCAGCAGAGCTTCCGGGACGGATAATTCACCCCTCCACTTT.

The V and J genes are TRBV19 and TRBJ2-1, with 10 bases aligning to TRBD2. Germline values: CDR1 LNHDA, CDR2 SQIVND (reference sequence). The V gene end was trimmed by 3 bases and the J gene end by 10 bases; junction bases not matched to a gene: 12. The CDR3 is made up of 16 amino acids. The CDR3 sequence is CASSIPLAGAQREQFF. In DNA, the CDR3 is TGTGCCAGTAGTATCCCCCTAGCGGGAGCTCAACGAGAGCAGTTCTTC.

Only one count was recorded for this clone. The CDR3 DNA sequence: TGTGCCAGCAGGAGCGGGAGCTCCTACAATGAGCAGTTCTTC. Translated: CASRSGSSYNEQFF. This chain links TRBV7-2 with TRBJ2-1; TRBD2 matches 8 bases. This CDR3 has 14 amino acids. Germline lookup yields CDR1 SGHTA and CDR2 FQGNSA. Trimming took 6 bases from V and 0 from J; bases not matched to a gene: 1.

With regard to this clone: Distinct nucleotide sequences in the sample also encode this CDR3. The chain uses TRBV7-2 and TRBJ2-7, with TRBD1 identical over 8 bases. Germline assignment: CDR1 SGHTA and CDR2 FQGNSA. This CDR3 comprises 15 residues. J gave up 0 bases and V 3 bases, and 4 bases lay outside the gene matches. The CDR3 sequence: CASSFRQGSSYEQYF. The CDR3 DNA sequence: TGTGCCAGCAGCTTTCGACAGGGGTCCTCCTACGAGCAGTACTTC.

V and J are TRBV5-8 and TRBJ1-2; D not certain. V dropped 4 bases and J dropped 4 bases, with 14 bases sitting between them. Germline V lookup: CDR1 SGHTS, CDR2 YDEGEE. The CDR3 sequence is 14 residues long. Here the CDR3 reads CASSIPGLAYGYTF. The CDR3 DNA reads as TGTGCCAGCAGCATCCCTGGACTAGCCTATGGCTACACCTTC.

CDR3 nucleotide sequence: TGTGCCACCAGCAGAGTATATGCAACTAATGAAAAACTGTTTTTT. It encodes CATSRVYATNEKLFF. The chain links TRBV15 to TRBJ1-4; D is uncertain. V shed 1 base and J shed 0 bases, with 6 bases lying between them. This CDR3 comprises 15 residues. Germline V lookup: CDR1 LNHNV, CDR2 YYDKDF (reference sequence).

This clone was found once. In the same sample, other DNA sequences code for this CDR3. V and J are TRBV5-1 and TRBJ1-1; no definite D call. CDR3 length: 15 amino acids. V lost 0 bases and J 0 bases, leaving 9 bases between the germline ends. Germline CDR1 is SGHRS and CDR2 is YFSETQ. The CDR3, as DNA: TGCGCCAGCAGCTTGGGGAGGGTTCTGAACACTGAAGCTTTCTTT. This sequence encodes CASSLGRVLNTEAFF.

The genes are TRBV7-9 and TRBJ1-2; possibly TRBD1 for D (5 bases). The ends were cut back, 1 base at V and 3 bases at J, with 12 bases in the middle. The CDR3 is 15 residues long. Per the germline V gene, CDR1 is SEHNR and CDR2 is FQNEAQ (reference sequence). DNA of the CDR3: TGTGCCAGCAGCTTAGATACGGGACGGGACTATGGCTACACCTTC. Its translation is CASSLDTGRDYGYTF.

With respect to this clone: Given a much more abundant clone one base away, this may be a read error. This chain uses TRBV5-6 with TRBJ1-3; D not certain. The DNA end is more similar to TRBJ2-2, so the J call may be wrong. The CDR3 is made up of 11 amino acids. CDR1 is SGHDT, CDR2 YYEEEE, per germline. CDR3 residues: CASSLPGELFF. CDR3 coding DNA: TGTGCCAGCAGCTTACCCGGGGAGCTGTTTTTT.

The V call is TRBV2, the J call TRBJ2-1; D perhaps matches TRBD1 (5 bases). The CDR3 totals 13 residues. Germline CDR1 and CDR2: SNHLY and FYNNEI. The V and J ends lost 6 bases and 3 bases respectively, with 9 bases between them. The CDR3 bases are TGTGCCAGCAGATTCCAGGGCTACAATGAGCAGTTCTTC. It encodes CASRFQGYNEQFF.

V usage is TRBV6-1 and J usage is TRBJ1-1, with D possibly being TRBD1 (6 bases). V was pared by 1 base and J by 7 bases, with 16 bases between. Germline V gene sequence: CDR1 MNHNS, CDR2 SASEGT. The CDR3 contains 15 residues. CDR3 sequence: CASSEVTGTRVEAFF. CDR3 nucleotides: TGTGCCAGCAGTGAAGTAACCGGGACACGGGTTGAAGCTTTCTTT.